Listed below are T cell receptor beta chains from one sample, sequenced in a study of T cell responses to AZD1222 COVID-19 vaccine. Using immunoSEQ multiplex PCR, the repertoire was profiled, and TCRdb retains in-frame clones only, with some absent. The sample holds 80,000 to 95,000 clones, 80% to 90% seen once. Here the sequenced sample was peripheral blood, taken on day 0 of AZD1222 vaccination. The receptors originated from an adult in good health. Both conserved end residues are part of each CDR3. A D gene is named only where the DNA matches it firmly. Size tells how often a clone was seen (once, few, many) or the class of an expanded clone, and some rows leave it out.

V gene: TRBV18
clone size: .
J gene: TRBJ1-1
D gene: .
CDR3 protein: CASSAQTGNTEAFF
CDR3 DNA: TGTGCCAGCTCAGCCCAGACAGGGAACACTGAAGCTTTCTTT

V gene: TRBV7-6
clone size: once
J gene: TRBJ1-6
D gene: .
CDR3 protein: CASSSGTDRSYNSPLHF
CDR3 DNA: TGTGCCAGCAGCTCCGGGACGGATCGCTCCTATAATTCACCCCTCCACTTT

V gene: TRBV5-4
clone size: .
J gene: TRBJ1-1
D gene: TRBD1
CDR3 protein: CASSLTTGRTEAFF
CDR3 DNA: TGTGCCAGCAGCCTGACGACAGGGCGCACTGAAGCTTTCTTT

V gene: TRBV25-1
clone size: .
J gene: TRBJ1-2
D gene: .
CDR3 protein: CASSTQGGGYTF
CDR3 DNA: TGTGCCAGCAGTACACAGGGAGGTGGCTACACCTTC

V gene: TRBV27
clone size: .
J gene: TRBJ1-5
D gene: TRBD1
CDR3 protein: CASRQGFSNQPQHF
CDR3 DNA: TGTGCCAGCAGACAGGGGTTCAGCAATCAGCCCCAGCATTTT

V gene: TRBV9
clone size: .
J gene: TRBJ2-7
D gene: .
CDR3 protein: CASSRGTPYRQYMNEQYF
CDR3 DNA: TGTGCCAGCAGCCGTGGGACACCGTATCGCCAATATATGAACGAGCAGTACTTC

V gene: TRBV20-1
clone size: .
J gene: TRBJ1-2
D gene: .
CDR3 protein: CSASSISHYGYTF
CDR3 DNA: TGCAGTGCTAGTTCCATAAGTCACTATGGCTACACCTTC

V gene: TRBV27
clone size: .
J gene: TRBJ1-3
D gene: .
CDR3 protein: CASGAVAGNTIYF
CDR3 DNA: TGTGCCAGCGGGGCCGTAGCTGGAAACACCATATATTTT

V gene: TRBV27
clone size: .
J gene: TRBJ2-3
D gene: .
CDR3 protein: CASSLTTEADTQYF
CDR3 DNA: TGTGCCAGCAGTTTAACGACCGAAGCAGATACGCAGTATTTT

V gene: TRBV28
clone size: .
J gene: TRBJ2-5
D gene: .
CDR3 protein: CASSPRTTAPQETQYF
CDR3 DNA: TGTGCCAGCAGTCCACGGACGACTGCCCCGCAAGAGACCCAGTACTTC

V gene: TRBV3-1/TRBV3-2
clone size: once
J gene: TRBJ1-6
D gene: .
CDR3 protein: CASSRAGQNNSPLHF
CDR3 DNA: TGTGCCAGCAGCCGGGCGGGACAAAATAATTCACCCCTCCACTTT

V gene: TRBV27
clone size: .
J gene: TRBJ2-1
D gene: TRBD2
CDR3 protein: CASRTSGGGQFF
CDR3 DNA: TGTGCCAGCAGGACTAGCGGGGGTGGGCAGTTCTTC

V gene: TRBV11-2
clone size: .
J gene: TRBJ2-1
D gene: TRBD2
CDR3 protein: CASSPWTSGLSYNEQFF
CDR3 DNA: TGTGCCAGCAGCCCTTGGACTAGCGGGCTCTCCTACAATGAGCAGTTCTTC

V gene: TRBV5-8
clone size: .
J gene: TRBJ1-6
D gene: .
CDR3 protein: CASSLDSDFRPPLHF
CDR3 DNA: TGTGCCAGCAGCTTGGACAGTGATTTCAGACCACCCCTCCACTTT

V gene: TRBV9
clone size: .
J gene: TRBJ1-6
D gene: .
CDR3 protein: CASSVEGSPLHF
CDR3 DNA: TGTGCCAGCAGCGTTGAGGGCTCACCCCTCCACTTT

V gene: TRBV7-9
clone size: .
J gene: TRBJ2-1
D gene: TRBD1
CDR3 protein: CASRGQGFDEQFF
CDR3 DNA: TGTGCCTCCCGGGGACAGGGGTTCGATGAGCAGTTCTTC

V gene: TRBV9
clone size: .
J gene: TRBJ2-3
D gene: TRBD2
CDR3 protein: CASSVGLAGALTDTQYF
CDR3 DNA: TGTGCCAGCAGCGTAGGGCTAGCGGGGGCCCTCACAGATACGCAGTATTTT

V gene: TRBV5-1
clone size: once
J gene: TRBJ2-3
D gene: TRBD2
CDR3 protein: CASSLDGGRDTQYF
CDR3 DNA: TGCGCCAGCAGCTTGGACGGCGGGAGAGATACGCAGTATTTT

V gene: TRBV12-3/TRBV12-4
clone size: .
J gene: TRBJ1-1
D gene: .
CDR3 protein: CASTRNGVRAFF
CDR3 DNA: TGTGCCAGCACCCGTAATGGGGTCCGGGCTTTCTTT

V gene: TRBV6-6
clone size: .
J gene: TRBJ1-5
D gene: .
CDR3 protein: CASSYSSGQPQHF
CDR3 DNA: TGTGCCAGCAGTTACTCCTCGGGTCAGCCCCAGCATTTT

V gene: TRBV11-2
clone size: .
J gene: TRBJ1-1
D gene: .
CDR3 protein: CASSLGRRNTEAFF
CDR3 DNA: TGTGCCAGCAGCTTAGGCAGGAGGAACACTGAAGCTTTCTTT

V gene: TRBV19
clone size: once
J gene: TRBJ1-2
D gene: .
CDR3 protein: CASSLDSTPNYGYTF
CDR3 DNA: TGTGCCAGTAGTCTTGACAGTACCCCGAACTATGGCTACACCTTC

V gene: TRBV2
clone size: .
J gene: TRBJ2-1
D gene: .
CDR3 protein: CASSESGSYNEQFF
CDR3 DNA: TGTGCCAGCAGTGAATCAGGGTCGTACAATGAGCAGTTCTTC

V gene: TRBV24-1
clone size: .
J gene: TRBJ2-1
D gene: .
CDR3 protein: CATSDGGSYNEQFF
CDR3 DNA: TGTGCCACCAGTGACGGGGGCTCCTACAATGAGCAGTTCTTC

V gene: TRBV10-3
clone size: .
J gene: TRBJ2-3
D gene: TRBD2
CDR3 protein: CAISPTSGGKDTQYF
CDR3 DNA: TGTGCCATCAGCCCGACTAGCGGAGGGAAAGATACGCAGTATTTT

V gene: TRBV12-3/TRBV12-4
clone size: .
J gene: TRBJ2-7
D gene: .
CDR3 protein: CASSFGLPYEQYF
CDR3 DNA: TGTGCCAGCAGTTTTGGGCTACCCTACGAGCAGTACTTC

V gene: TRBV5-1
clone size: .
J gene: TRBJ1-1
D gene: .
CDR3 protein: CASMMTGGGTEAFF
CDR3 DNA: TGCGCCAGCATGATGACGGGAGGAGGGACTGAAGCTTTCTTT

V gene: TRBV19
clone size: .
J gene: TRBJ1-6
D gene: .
CDR3 protein: CASTDPGNSPLHF
CDR3 DNA: TGTGCCAGTACTGACCCGGGGAATTCACCCCTCCACTTT

V gene: TRBV30
clone size: .
J gene: TRBJ1-1
D gene: .
CDR3 protein: CAWNRQATNTEAFF
CDR3 DNA: TGTGCCTGGAATAGGCAGGCAACCAACACTGAAGCTTTCTTT

V gene: TRBV14
clone size: .
J gene: TRBJ1-1
D gene: TRBD1
CDR3 protein: CASSPGQGFEAFF
CDR3 DNA: TGTGCCAGCAGCCCCGGACAGGGGTTTGAAGCTTTCTTT

V gene: TRBV6-2/TRBV6-3
clone size: .
J gene: TRBJ2-2
D gene: .
CDR3 protein: CASSNFGTLNTGELFF
CDR3 DNA: TGTGCCAGCAGTAACTTCGGGACACTAAACACCGGGGAGCTGTTTTTT

V gene: TRBV6-1
clone size: .
J gene: TRBJ1-2
D gene: .
CDR3 protein: CASTETGESYGYTF
CDR3 DNA: TGTGCCAGCACTGAAACAGGAGAATCCTATGGCTACACCTTC

V gene: TRBV4-3
clone size: .
J gene: TRBJ1-3
D gene: .
CDR3 protein: CASSPGPNSGNTIYF
CDR3 DNA: TGCGCCAGCAGCCCTGGACCGAACTCTGGAAACACCATATATTTT

V gene: TRBV9
clone size: once
J gene: TRBJ2-3
D gene: .
CDR3 protein: CASSVAGAISTDTQYF
CDR3 DNA: TGTGCCAGCAGCGTAGCAGGGGCAATTAGCACAGATACGCAGTATTTT

V gene: TRBV6-5
clone size: .
J gene: TRBJ1-5
D gene: TRBD1
CDR3 protein: CASSYLRDRVQPQHF
CDR3 DNA: TGTGCCAGCAGTTACCTCCGGGACAGGGTCCAGCCCCAGCATTTT

V gene: TRBV19
clone size: .
J gene: TRBJ1-6
D gene: .
CDR3 protein: CASRTGAGRGDPLHF
CDR3 DNA: TGTGCCAGTAGAACGGGGGCGGGCCGGGGGGACCCCCTCCACTTT

V gene: TRBV19
clone size: once
J gene: TRBJ1-1
D gene: .
CDR3 protein: CASSMWGGDTEAFF
CDR3 DNA: TGTGCCAGTAGTATGTGGGGTGGGGACACTGAAGCTTTCTTT

V gene: TRBV7-3
clone size: .
J gene: TRBJ2-5
D gene: .
CDR3 protein: CASSSNPGYQETQYF
CDR3 DNA: TGTGCCAGCAGCTCCAATCCCGGGTATCAAGAGACCCAGTACTTC

V gene: TRBV19
clone size: .
J gene: TRBJ2-1
D gene: TRBD2
CDR3 protein: CASRAGLAGGIEQFF
CDR3 DNA: TGTGCCAGTAGGGCAGGACTAGCGGGGGGGATTGAGCAGTTCTTC

V gene: TRBV11-3
clone size: .
J gene: TRBJ2-1
D gene: TRBD2
CDR3 protein: CASSFTGGPSEQFF
CDR3 DNA: TGTGCCAGCAGCTTTACGGGGGGGCCGAGTGAGCAGTTCTTC

V gene: TRBV4-2
clone size: .
J gene: TRBJ1-2
D gene: .
CDR3 protein: CASSQSLSGRVDGYTF
CDR3 DNA: TGTGCCAGCAGCCAAAGCTTGTCAGGGCGGGTTGATGGCTACACCTTC

V gene: TRBV2
clone size: .
J gene: TRBJ2-7
D gene: TRBD1
CDR3 protein: CASSLRTGVYEQYF
CDR3 DNA: TGTGCCAGCAGTCTCAGGACAGGGGTCTACGAGCAGTACTTC

V gene: TRBV19
clone size: .
J gene: TRBJ1-1
D gene: .
CDR3 protein: CASLSGVIFSSEAFF
CDR3 DNA: TGTGCCAGTCTGTCAGGGGTAATCTTTTCTTCTGAAGCTTTCTTT

V gene: TRBV2
clone size: .
J gene: TRBJ2-3
D gene: TRBD2
CDR3 protein: CASRERGPTQDTQYF
CDR3 DNA: TGTGCCAGCAGAGAGCGGGGACCGACGCAGGATACGCAGTATTTT

V gene: TRBV5-8
clone size: .
J gene: TRBJ1-6
D gene: .
CDR3 protein: CASSPETASSYNSPLHF
CDR3 DNA: TGTGCCAGCAGCCCGGAGACAGCTAGCTCCTATAATTCACCCCTCCACTTT

V gene: TRBV7-2
clone size: once
J gene: TRBJ1-1
D gene: TRBD1
CDR3 protein: CASSSGQGLQAFF
CDR3 DNA: TGTGCCAGCAGCTCCGGACAGGGATTGCAAGCTTTCTTT

V gene: TRBV19
clone size: .
J gene: TRBJ1-1
D gene: .
CDR3 protein: CASSIDRNAEAFF
CDR3 DNA: TGTGCCAGTAGTATAGATAGGAACGCTGAAGCTTTCTTT

V gene: TRBV9
clone size: .
J gene: TRBJ1-1
D gene: .
CDR3 protein: CASSATGNTEAFF
CDR3 DNA: TGTGCCAGCAGCGCCACAGGTAACACTGAAGCTTTCTTT